The sample holds a few counts of the clone carrying this T cell receptor (beta chain). The antigen is undetermined. Using its own MiXCR run on the reads, TCRdb lists one record per CDR3 protein. The table includes around 71,000 distinct CDR3 sequences, 40% detected once. The germline gives CDR1 MNHEY, CDR2 SMNVEV (reference sequence). The CDR3 runs 13 residues. Deletions cut 3 bases from V and 8 bases from J, with 13 bases between. The source of the sample is a study of T cell repertoires in cytomegalovirus infection. Study information: TCR beta signatures that were public indicated CMV infection and matching HLA type. Broader study findings: Frequencies of public TCR beta families were cumulated, and this identified carriers of CMV plus the relevant HLA. Dominating the ex vivo response were HLA-C-restricted CMV-specific TCR beta clonotypes.

The sequences come from CD8+ T cells from cultured PBMCs, collected from culture after CMV antigen stimulation. This receptor was taken from a human donor in good health (CMV status not recorded). Some clones in this sample may be carry-over from other donors' samples. The gene calls are TRBV27 and TRBJ1-1; maybe TRBD1 (5 bases). CDR3 sequence reads: CASSFSTGVEAFF. In nucleotides, the CDR3 is TGTGCCAGCAGTTTCTCTACGGGGGTGGAAGCTTTCTTT.